Listed below are T cell receptor beta chains from one sample, sequenced in a study of blood T cells in healthy people across ages. Using its own MiXCR run on the 5' RACE reads, TCRdb lists one record per CDR3 protein. The sample consists of approximately 2,000,000 distinct CDR3 sequences, approximately 40% of them appearing once. Sequencing was performed on blood. The receptors stem from a human donor in good health. The CDR3 runs from the conserved cysteine through the conserved F or W. The D gene is left open where the match is weak. Only part of the rows carry a size: once, few, many, or a class if the clone is expanded.

J	D	V	size	DNA	CDR3
TRBJ2-7	-	TRBV28	-	TGTGCCAGCAGCCTCCCCATCTACTCAAAGCAGTACTTC	CASSLPIYSKQYF
TRBJ2-1	-	TRBV13	-	TGTGCCAGCACCTCCGTTTATGAGCAGTTCTTC	CASTSVYEQFF
TRBJ1-1	-	TRBV12-5	-	TGTGCTAGTGGTTGGATGAGTACTGAAGCTTTCTTT	CASGWMSTEAFF
TRBJ2-1	-	TRBV15	-	TGTGCCACTAGCAGAGAGGGGGGGCTAGCCCCCAAGCAGTTCTTC	CATSREGGLAPKQFF
TRBJ2-3	TRBD1	TRBV7-9	-	TGTGCCAGCAGCCCGACAGGGCCCGGGAATACGCAGTATTTT	CASSPTGPGNTQYF
TRBJ2-1	-	TRBV4-1	once	TGCGCCAGCAGCCTTCGACAGGGAGGTCTGTTCTTC	CASSLRQGGLFF
TRBJ2-2	-	TRBV3-1	-	TGTGCCAGCAGCCAAGCCGGGGGAGGCGGGGAGCTGTTTTTT	CASSQAGGGGELFF
TRBJ1-1	-	TRBV29-1	-	TGCAGCGTGACAGGTTGGGGCACTGAAGCTTTCTTT	CSVTGWGTEAFF
TRBJ2-1	-	TRBV5-1	few	TGCGCCAGCGGGGTGGGTGGGCTTGAGCAGTTCTTC	CASGVGGLEQFF
TRBJ2-5	TRBD2	TRBV7-2	once	TGTGCCAGCAAACTGAGCGGGGGGGCCGGGGAGACCCAGTACTTC	CASKLSGGAGETQYF
TRBJ2-6	-	TRBV20-1	-	TGCAGTGCTAGGAGGACCTCTGGGGCCAACGTCCTGACTTTC	CSARRTSGANVLTF
TRBJ2-1	-	TRBV29-1	-	TGCAGCGGGGGCCAATACAATGAGCAGTTCTTC	CSGGQYNEQFF
TRBJ1-1	-	TRBV27	few	TGTGCCAGCAGTTTAACAGGGTGGACTGAAGCTTTCTTT	CASSLTGWTEAFF
TRBJ2-7	-	TRBV7-2	once	TGTGCCATCAGCTCCCTTCTTCAGGGGTTCAACGAGCAGTACTTC	CAISSLLQGFNEQYF
TRBJ2-1	-	TRBV29-1	-	TGCAGCGTTGATTCCGGGGGCATTCAGTTCTTC	CSVDSGGIQFF
TRBJ1-2	TRBD1	TRBV28	-	TGTGCCAGCAGCTCGGGACAGGGCCTGGCCCCGGGTGGCTACTATGGCTACACCTTC	CASSSGQGLAPGGYYGYTF
TRBJ1-6	-	TRBV7-3	-	TGTGCCAGCAGCTTACAAGCGAATGGGGAATCACCCCTCCACTTT	CASSLQANGESPLHF
TRBJ2-7	TRBD2	TRBV7-3	-	TGTGCCAGCAGCCTTTTTCTAGCGGTGGGCGAGCAGTACTTC	CASSLFLAVGEQYF
TRBJ2-2	-	TRBV10-3	-	TGTGCCATCAGTGAGATAGAAGGGCACACCGGGGAGCTGTTTTTT	CAISEIEGHTGELFF
TRBJ2-5	-	TRBV2	-	TGTGCCAGCAGTGAAGATCAAGCGGAGACCCAGTACTTC	CASSEDQAETQYF
TRBJ1-2	-	TRBV7-9	-	TGTGCCAGCATCGGAGGGCTTGAGAACTATGGCTACACCTTC	CASIGGLENYGYTF
TRBJ2-1	-	TRBV7-3	-	TGTGCCAGCGCGATGATGGGCAGGGGAGAGCAGTTCTTC	CASAMMGRGEQFF
TRBJ2-1	-	TRBV2	-	TGTGCCAGCAGTGAATATAACGGTCTCAATGAGCAGTTCTTC	CASSEYNGLNEQFF
TRBJ2-5	-	TRBV7-2	few	TGTGCCAGCAGCTTACGAAGGGTAGAGACCCAGTACTTC	CASSLRRVETQYF
TRBJ1-2	-	TRBV6-5	few	TGTGCCAGCAGGCCGGACGGCGTTCGGGGCTACACCTTC	CASRPDGVRGYTF
TRBJ2-5	TRBD2	TRBV25-1	few	TGTGCCAGCAGTCCTCTTAGCGGGGGGGACCAAGAGACCCAGTACTTC	CASSPLSGGDQETQYF
TRBJ1-4	-	TRBV6-1	few	TGTGCCAGCAGTGAGTCGTCGGGTTTCGGGTTCTCTAATGAAAAACTGTTTTTT	CASSESSGFGFSNEKLFF